The 16 T cell receptor beta chains reported below all come from one sample, sequenced in a study of cytomegalovirus exposure and HLA in healthy donors. The PCR made use of 60 Vbeta and 13 Jbeta primers. Clones were sequenced by immunoSEQ multiplex PCR, and TCRdb holds only the in-frame ones, with some missing. This sample has some 78,000 clones; approximately 69% occur once, and the top ten carry roughly 9.1%. Sequenced input: PBMCs. Receptors were obtained from a man in his forties in good health and CMV-seropositive.

The chain carries TRBV5-1 and TRBJ2-5; perhaps TRBD2 as D (5 bases). V shed 3 bases and J shed 2 bases, with 14 bases lying between them. CDR1 is SGHRS and CDR2 is YFSETQ in the germline V gene. CDR3 length: 15 amino acids. The CDR3 bases are TGCGCCAGCAGCTCGGAGACTACCCGGCAAGAGACCCAGTACTTC. It codes for CASSSETTRQETQYF. The whole variable domain, remainder taken from reference TRBV5-1 and TRBJ2-5, is KAGVTQTPRYLIKTRGQQVTLSCSPISGHRSVSWYQQTPGQGLQFLFEYFSETQRNKGNFPGRFSGRQFSNSRSEMNVSTLELGDSALYLCASSSETTRQETQYFGPGTRLLVL.

The chain carries TRBV4-1 and TRBJ1-4; 8 bases fit TRBD1. Looked up from germline, CDR1 is MGHRA and CDR2 is YSYEKL. The V gene end was trimmed by 1 base and the J gene end by 8 bases; junction bases not matched to a gene: 6. The CDR3 has 15 residues. CDR3 region: CASSQAGTGKEKLFF. The CDR3 DNA reads TGCGCCAGCAGCCAAGCCGGGACAGGCAAGGAAAAACTGTTTTTT.

The V and J genes are TRBV28 and TRBJ2-1; D ambiguous. Trimming took 6 bases from V and 6 from J, leaving 9 bases between them. The CDR3 is made up of 12 amino acids. Germline-derived CDR1 and CDR2 are MDHEN and SYDVKM. The CDR3 DNA sequence: TGTGCCAGCAGGGATAGCACCAATGAGCAGTTCTTC. This gives the protein CASRDSTNEQFF.

This chain uses TRBV5-4 with TRBJ2-3; TRBD2 matches at 9 bases. Germline assignment: CDR1 SGHNT and CDR2 YYREEE (reference sequence). The CDR3 is 18 amino acids. V gave up 1 base and J gave up 5 bases; unmatched junction bases: 14. The DNA for the CDR3 is TGTGCCAGCAGCTTGATCCAGGGCGGGGGGGCCAGGGGAGATACGCAGTATTTT. Translated, it gives CASSLIQGGGARGDTQYF.

This sequence joins TRBV19 and TRBJ2-3; possible D gene TRBD1, 6 bases. CDR3 length: 13 amino acids. V was clipped by 9 bases and J by 5 bases, with 15 bases between them. Germline CDR1 and CDR2: LNHDA and SQIVND (reference sequence). CDR3 nucleotide sequence: TGTGCCAGCAGGGGCCTGGGGATAGATACGCAGTATTTT. This gives the protein CASRGLGIDTQYF. The entire variable domain, with the rest obtained from reference TRBV19 and TRBJ2-3, is as follows: DGGITQSPKYLFRKEGQNVTLSCEQNLNHDAMYWYRQDPGQGLRLIYYSQIVNDFQKGDIAEGYSVSREKKESFPLTVTSAQKNPTAFYLCASRGLGIDTQYFGPGTRLTVL.

The rearrangement joins TRBV7-2 to TRBJ2-3, with 8 bases identical to TRBD1. This CDR3 has 15 amino acids. The junction had 3 bases not matched to a gene; V was cut back by 2 bases and J by 2 bases. Germline CDR1 reads SGHTA; CDR2 reads FQGNSA. The CDR3 loop is CASSLWTGLTDTQYF. CDR3 sequence (DNA): TGTGCCAGCAGCTTATGGACAGGGCTCACAGATACGCAGTATTTT.

A few counts support this clone. The rearrangement uses TRBV6-4 and TRBJ1-2; possibly TRBD1 for D (6 bases). The CDR3 spans 14 residues. The germline V gene encodes CDR1 MRHNA and CDR2 SNTAGT. V was pared by 4 bases and J by 5 bases, with 14 bases between. CDR3 sequence (DNA): TGTGCCAGCAGTGCCACCGGGACAAGTTATGGCTACACCTTC. It specifies CASSATGTSYGYTF.

The CDR3 DNA is TGTGCCAGCAGGACGGGACTAGCGAACTACGAGCAGTACTTC. Its protein is CASRTGLANYEQYF. The chain carries TRBV6-1 and TRBJ2-5; 10 bases are a match to TRBD2. Gene TRBJ2-7 matches the end of the DNA better, so the J call may be wrong. This CDR3 has 14 residues. Looked up from germline, CDR1 is MNHNS and CDR2 is SASEGT.

V gene TRBV9 combines with J gene TRBJ2-5; D is possibly TRBD1 (5 bases). Matching the DNA end better, TRBJ2-7 makes the J call doubtful. The CDR3 spans 15 residues. From germline, CDR1 is SGDLS and CDR2 YYNGEE. This CDR3 is CASSVGEGAFYEQYF. The CDR3 DNA is TGTGCCAGCAGCGTAGGGGAAGGGGCGTTCTACGAGCAGTACTTC.

The chain uses TRBV28 and TRBJ2-3; D perhaps matches TRBD1 (6 bases). Germline V gene lookup returns CDR1 MDHEN and CDR2 SYDVKM. Trimming removed 4 bases from V and 3 bases from J, with 11 bases in between. CDR3 size: 14 residues. CDR3 in amino acids: CASSSRQGTDTQYF. The CDR3 DNA reads as TGTGCCAGCAGTTCCCGTCAGGGGACAGATACGCAGTATTTT. Together with reference TRBV28 and TRBJ2-3, the CDR3 gives the full variable domain: DVKVTQSSRYLVKRTGEKVFLECVQDMDHENMFWYRQDPGLGLRLIYFSYDVKMKEKGDIPEGYSVSREKKERFSLILESASTNQTSMYLCASSSRQGTDTQYFGPGTRLTVL.

This chain links TRBV19 with TRBJ2-5; D might be TRBD1 (5 bases). CDR1 and CDR2 from the germline V gene are LNHDA and SQIVND (reference sequence). This CDR3 is built from 14 residues. Trimming pared 1 base from V and 3 bases from J, leaving 9 bases between. The CDR3 DNA sequence: TGTGCCAGTAGTATAGGGGGCGAAAAAGAGACCCAGTACTTC. Protein sequence: CASSIGGEKETQYF.

V is TRBV9 and J is TRBJ1-5; D possibly corresponds to TRBD1 (6 bases). The CDR3 totals 14 residues. Per germline, CDR1 SGDLS and CDR2 YYNGEE. The germline V and J ends were trimmed by 4 bases and 0 bases, with 8 bases remaining between them. CDR3 nucleotide sequence: TGTGCCAGCAGCCAAGGGGGTAGCAATCAGCCCCAGCATTTT. This translates into CASSQGGSNQPQHF.

This chain links TRBV6-1 with TRBJ1-6, with 8 positions matching TRBD1. Germline V gene lookup returns CDR1 MNHNS and CDR2 SASEGT. J was trimmed by 7 bases and V by 6 bases; bases with no gene match: 5. This CDR3 is 14 amino acids long. CDR3 loop: CASSRTGKNSPLHF. CDR3 in DNA: TGTGCCAGCAGCCGGACAGGGAAGAATTCACCCCTCCACTTT.

The CDR3 reads CASRRGQVTNYGYTF. The CDR3 nucleotides are TGTGCCAGCAGACGTGGACAGGTTACGAACTATGGCTACACCTTC. The V call is TRBV5-4, the J call TRBJ1-2; 7 bases agree with TRBD1. Germline V CDR1 and CDR2: SGHNT, YYREEE (reference sequence). The CDR3 spans 15 residues. V shed 5 bases and J 2 bases; nucleotides not matched to a gene: 9.

This chain joins TRBV7-6 and TRBJ2-2; TRBD2 aligns across 7 bases. This CDR3 is built from 15 residues. V gave up 6 bases and J gave up 4 bases; unmatched junction bases: 8. CDR1 and CDR2 from the germline V gene are SGHVS and FNYEAQ. This chain's CDR3 is CASSATPGGTGELFF. The CDR3 DNA reads as TGTGCCAGCAGTGCGACTCCGGGAGGCACCGGGGAGCTGTTTTTT.

J is TRBJ1-4 and V is TRBV6-6, with 10 bases that match TRBD1. CDR1 is MNHNY, CDR2 SVGAGI, per germline (reference sequence). The CDR3 has 16 amino acids. V was pared by 6 bases and J by 4 bases, with 8 bases of the junction left unmatched. The CDR3: CASRGQGRGSNEKLFF. For the CDR3, the DNA is TGTGCCAGCAGGGGACAGGGGAGGGGTAGTAATGAAAAACTGTTTTTT.